The next 20 T cell receptor beta chains were all read from a single sample in a study of vaccination effects on CD4 cells after COVID-19. These receptors have no known antigen. Sequenced by immunoSEQ multiplex PCR; TCRdb stores in-frame clones only, minus some. Of tens of thousands of clones listed, around 74% are singletons. Prior to sequencing, the ViraFEST assay stimulated PBMC with viral peptide pools, which expanded the antigen-specific CD4+ T cells. With more than nine days of culture completed, CD4+ T cells were isolated. The sample was CD4+ T cells from PBMCs cultured with HCoV-229E spike peptides, taken before COVID-19 vaccination. These TCRs come from a human donor who received a COVID-19 vaccine.

The chain couples TRBV24-1 to TRBJ1-2; D gene uncertain. With 5 bases removed from V and 3 bases from J, the gap between germline ends came to 9 bases. CDR3 size: 13 residues. Germline V lookup: CDR1 KGHDR, CDR2 SFDVKD. CDR3 residues: CATSVGVYYGYTF. In DNA form, the CDR3 reads TGTGCCACCAGTGTGGGAGTTTACTATGGCTACACCTTC.

The chain carries TRBV24-1 and TRBJ2-4, with 7 nucleotides matching TRBD1. The CDR3 spans 15 residues. Germline V gene sequence: CDR1 KGHDR, CDR2 SFDVKD. After removal of 2 bases from V and 6 bases from J, the junction contained 6 bases not matched to a gene. The CDR3 DNA reads as TGTGCCACCAGTGATTCGAACAGGGGAACAAACATTCAGTACTTC. Residues: CATSDSNRGTNIQYF.

The chain couples TRBV6-4 to TRBJ1-6, with TRBD1 as a possible D gene (5 bases). The germline V and J ends were trimmed by 6 bases and 9 bases, with 15 bases remaining between them. Per the germline V gene, CDR1 is MRHNA and CDR2 is SNTAGT. The CDR3 sequence is 14 residues long. In DNA form, the CDR3 reads TGTGCCAGCAGGGCTGATGGGGCTGGTTCACCCCTCCACTTT. This translates into CASRADGAGSPLHF.

The chain carries TRBV5-1 and TRBJ1-3, with no clear D. The CDR3 has 14 amino acids. Trimming took 7 bases from V and 4 from J, leaving 15 bases between them. Germline V lookup: CDR1 SGHRS, CDR2 YFSETQ. CDR3 sequence: CASQEGVSGNTIYF. The CDR3 DNA is TGCGCCAGCCAAGAGGGAGTAAGCGGAAACACCATATATTTT.

The V and J genes are TRBV19 and TRBJ1-5; 7 positions match TRBD1. J lost 3 bases, V lost 3 bases, and 5 bases had no gene match. CDR1 is LNHDA, CDR2 SQIVND, per germline (reference sequence). The CDR3 length is 15 residues. Here the CDR3 reads CASSIRDSYNQPQHF. In nucleotides, the CDR3 is TGTGCCAGTAGTATCCGGGACAGTTACAATCAGCCCCAGCATTTT.

V and J are TRBV6-5 and TRBJ2-7, with 10 bases lining up with TRBD1. The CDR3 sequence is 14 residues long. Trimming took 6 bases from V and 4 from J; bases not matched to a gene: 6. Germline CDR1 MNHEY, CDR2 SVGAGI. CDR3: CASRRGQGIYEQYV. CDR3 bases: TGTGCCAGCAGGCGGGGACAGGGGATTTACGAGCAGTACGTC.

The chain recombines TRBV6-1 with TRBJ2-7; TRBD1 might be the D (6 bases). V lost 5 bases to trimming and J lost 11 bases, with 13 bases between them. This CDR3 has 11 residues. CDR1 MNHNS and CDR2 SASEGT come from the germline V gene. CDR3 sequence: CASSSGQYEYV. CDR3 sequence (DNA): TGTGCCAGCAGTTCCGGACAGTACGAGTACGTC.

The chain links TRBV3-1 (or the pseudogene TRBV3-2) to TRBJ1-4, with D unresolved. Germline V gene lookup returns CDR1 LGHDT and CDR2 YNNKEL (reference sequence). The CDR3 length is 13 residues. V was shortened by 0 bases and J by 4 bases, with 3 bases between the two germline ends. DNA for the CDR3: TGTGCCAGCAGCCAAGATATTAATGAAAAACTGTTTTTT. It translates to CASSQDINEKLFF.

This clone occurred a few times. This chain joins TRBV5-1 and TRBJ2-2; D unclear. Germline lookup yields CDR1 SGHRS and CDR2 YFSETQ. V was shortened by 1 base and J by 2 bases, with 9 bases between the two germline ends. The CDR3 consists of 15 residues. The DNA of the CDR3 is TGCGCCAGCAGCTTGCTGGCAGGAAACACCGGGGAGCTGTTTTTT. This encodes CASSLLAGNTGELFF.

The chain combines TRBV15 with TRBJ1-2, with no clear D. The germline V gene encodes CDR1 LNHNV and CDR2 YYDKDF (reference sequence). Trimming shortened V by 3 bases and J by 4 bases, and 12 bases separated the two germline ends. This CDR3 region has 14 residues. The CDR3 coding sequence is TGTGCCACCAGCAGGGAACCACAAGGCTATGGCTACACCTTC. It translates to CATSREPQGYGYTF.

The rearrangement links TRBV10-2 to TRBJ1-5; D gene ambiguous. Germline lookup yields CDR1 WSHSY and CDR2 SAAADI. CDR3 length equals 14 residues. V was trimmed by 1 base and J by 2 bases, leaving 6 bases between them. CDR3 coding DNA: TGCGCCAGCAGTGAGTTTTCCGGCAATCAGCCCCAGCATTTT. It yields the protein CASSEFSGNQPQHF.

The chain uses TRBV27 and TRBJ2-2, with 8 bases lining up with TRBD1. Germline values: CDR1 MNHEY, CDR2 SMNVEV (reference sequence). This CDR3 has 15 amino acids. After removal of 5 bases from V and 4 bases from J, the junction contained 6 bases not matched to a gene. In nucleotides, the CDR3 is TGTGCCAGCAGTATACAGGGGGGTATCACCGGGGAGCTGTTTTTT. Encoded protein: CASSIQGGITGELFF.

This clone was counted once. The chain has TRBV3-1 (or the pseudogene TRBV3-2) and TRBJ1-2; possibly TRBD1 for D (5 bases). V dropped 0 bases and J dropped 5 bases, with 13 bases sitting between them. Germline V gene sequence: CDR1 LGHDT, CDR2 YNNKEL (reference sequence). This CDR3 has 15 residues. CDR3 nucleotides: TGTGCCAGCAGCCAAGAAGGGACGACGTTATATGGCTACACCTTC. This sequence encodes CASSQEGTTLYGYTF.

For the CDR3, the DNA is TGTGCCAGCAGTTACAGGGGGGGCCGTGAGACCCAGTACTTC. This encodes CASSYRGGRETQYF. The chain employs TRBV6-5 and TRBJ2-5; weak D call: TRBD2 (7 bases). Deletions cut 2 bases from V and 5 bases from J, with 12 bases between. Germline CDR1 MNHEY, CDR2 SVGAGI. The CDR3 sequence is 14 residues long.

The chain has TRBV5-1 and TRBJ1-1; 7 nucleotides match TRBD1. Per germline, CDR1 SGHRS and CDR2 YFSETQ. CDR3 size: 15 residues. V shed 5 bases and J 1 base; nucleotides not matched to a gene: 8. DNA for the CDR3: TGCGCCAGCAGAAGTCGGGACAGACAGAACACTGAAGCTTTCTTT. It specifies CASRSRDRQNTEAFF.

This chain joins TRBV6-5 and TRBJ1-1; TRBD1 aligns across 9 bases. This CDR3 has 15 amino acids. V lost 2 bases to trimming and J lost 4 bases; unmatched junction nucleotides: 5. CDR1 and CDR2 from the germline V gene are MNHEY and SVGAGI. The CDR3 protein is CASSYVGQGTTEAFF. In DNA form, the CDR3 reads TGTGCCAGCAGTTACGTTGGACAGGGGACCACTGAAGCTTTCTTT.

V is TRBV7-3 and J is TRBJ2-7, with 7 bases aligning to TRBD1. Germline V CDR1 and CDR2: SGHTA, FQGTGA. CDR3 length equals 14 residues. The V segment lost 4 bases and the J segment 2 bases; nucleotides outside the gene matches: 5. DNA of the CDR3: TGTGCCAGCAGCTGCCGGGACAGCACCTACGAGCAGTACGTC. Protein: CASSCRDSTYEQYV.

The rearrangement joins TRBV27 to TRBJ2-7; D not resolved. Germline V gene lookup returns CDR1 MNHEY and CDR2 SMNVEV (reference sequence). The CDR3 is 18 amino acids. The V gene lost 6 bases and the J gene lost 5 bases, with 29 bases spanning the gap. For the CDR3, the DNA is TGTGCCAGCAGCCGTTGCTTATCTCCCCCTACATCTCCTGACGAGCAGTACGTC. Translation gives CASSRCLSPPTSPDEQYV.

The genes are TRBV3-1 (or the pseudogene TRBV3-2) and TRBJ2-1, with D hard to call. Trimming stripped 0 bases from V and 12 bases from J, with 9 bases between. CDR3 length: 12 residues. Per germline, CDR1 LGHDT and CDR2 YNNKEL (reference sequence). CDR3 sequence reads: CASSQDWGGQFF. The CDR3 DNA sequence: TGTGCCAGCAGCCAAGATTGGGGTGGGCAGTTCTTC.

The chain couples TRBV28 to TRBJ2-7; D ambiguous. Germline V gene lookup returns CDR1 MDHEN and CDR2 SYDVKM. Trimming shortened V by 4 bases and J by 2 bases, and 6 bases separated the two germline ends. The CDR3 length is 12 residues. CDR3 residues: CASSSVTYEQYV. In nucleotides, the CDR3 is TGTGCCAGCAGTTCCGTAACCTACGAGCAGTACGTC.